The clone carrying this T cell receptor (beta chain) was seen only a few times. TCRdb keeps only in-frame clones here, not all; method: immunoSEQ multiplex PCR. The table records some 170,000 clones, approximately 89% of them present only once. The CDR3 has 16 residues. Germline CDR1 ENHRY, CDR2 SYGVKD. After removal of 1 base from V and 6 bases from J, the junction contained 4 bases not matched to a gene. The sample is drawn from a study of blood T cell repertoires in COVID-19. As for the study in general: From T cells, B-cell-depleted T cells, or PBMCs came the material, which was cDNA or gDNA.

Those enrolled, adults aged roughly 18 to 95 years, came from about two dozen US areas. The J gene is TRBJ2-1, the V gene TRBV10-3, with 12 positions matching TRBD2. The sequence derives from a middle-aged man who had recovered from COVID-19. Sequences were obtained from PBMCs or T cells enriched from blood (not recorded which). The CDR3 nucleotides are TGTGCCATCAGTGAGTTGACTAGCGGGGGTGGCAATGAGCAGTTCTTC. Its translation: CAISELTSGGGNEQFF.